This T cell receptor beta chain was identified during a study of T cells in narcolepsy. The CDR3 loop spans 15 amino acids. Germline loops: CDR1 SGDLS, CDR2 YYNGEE. V was trimmed by 0 bases and J by 4 bases, leaving 12 bases between them. The method was immunoSEQ multiplex PCR; TCRdb's version includes in-frame clones alone and lacks a portion of them. Of approximately 31,000 clones in the sample, roughly 80% were seen once. Whole-study findings and limits: Autoreactive clone sequences were missing from some blood memory CD4+ repertoires.

With respect to this clone: The antigen is not known.

The chain carries TRBV9 and TRBJ2-3, with a weak D call TRBD2 (7 bases). Sequenced sample: CD45RA- memory CD4+ T cells from PBMCs. The source is a human donor with narcolepsy. CDR3 DNA sequence: TGTGCCAGCAGCGTAGCGGGGGGCGGGGCAGATACGCAGTATTTT. Residues: CASSVAGGGADTQYF.